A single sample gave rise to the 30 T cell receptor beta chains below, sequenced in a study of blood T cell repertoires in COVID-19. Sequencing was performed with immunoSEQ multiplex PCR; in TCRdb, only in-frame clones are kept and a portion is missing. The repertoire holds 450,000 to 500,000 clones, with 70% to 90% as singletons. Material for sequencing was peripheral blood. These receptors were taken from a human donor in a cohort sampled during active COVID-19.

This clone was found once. Here the CDR3 reads CASSLSLSGSYGELFF. CDR3 in DNA: TGCGCCAGCAGCTTGTCCCTGTCAGGGTCGTACGGGGAGCTGTTTTTT. V usage is TRBV5-1 and J usage is TRBJ2-2; a weak D match, TRBD1 (5 bases). Trimming took off 1 base at V and 7 bases at J, with 17 bases between the two ends. The CDR3 length is 16 residues. CDR1 SGHRS and CDR2 YFSETQ come from the germline V gene.

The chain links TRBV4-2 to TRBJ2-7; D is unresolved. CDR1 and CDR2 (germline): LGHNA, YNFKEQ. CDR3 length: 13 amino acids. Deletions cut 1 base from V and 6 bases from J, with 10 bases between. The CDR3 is CASSQARDIEQYF. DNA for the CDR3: TGTGCCAGCAGCCAAGCAAGAGACATCGAGCAGTACTTC.

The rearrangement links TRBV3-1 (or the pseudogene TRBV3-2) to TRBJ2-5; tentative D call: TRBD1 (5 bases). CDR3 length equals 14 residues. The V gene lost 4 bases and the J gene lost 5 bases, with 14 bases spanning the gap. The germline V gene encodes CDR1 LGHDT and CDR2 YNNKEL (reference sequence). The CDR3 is CASSLARVSETQYF. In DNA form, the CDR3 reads TGTGCCAGCAGCCTAGCCAGGGTTTCCGAGACCCAGTACTTC.

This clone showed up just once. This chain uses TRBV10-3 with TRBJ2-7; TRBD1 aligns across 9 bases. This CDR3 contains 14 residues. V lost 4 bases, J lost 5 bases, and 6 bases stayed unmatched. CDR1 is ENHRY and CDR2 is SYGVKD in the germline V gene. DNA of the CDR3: TGTGCCATCAGTGTTGGGACAGGGAACCACGAGCAGTACTTC. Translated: CAISVGTGNHEQYF.

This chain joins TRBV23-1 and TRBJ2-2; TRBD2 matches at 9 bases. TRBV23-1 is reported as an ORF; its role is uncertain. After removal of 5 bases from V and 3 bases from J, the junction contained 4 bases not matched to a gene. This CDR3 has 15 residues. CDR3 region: CASSGREGDTGELFF. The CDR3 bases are TGCGCCAGCAGTGGGCGGGAGGGGGACACCGGGGAGCTGTTTTTT.

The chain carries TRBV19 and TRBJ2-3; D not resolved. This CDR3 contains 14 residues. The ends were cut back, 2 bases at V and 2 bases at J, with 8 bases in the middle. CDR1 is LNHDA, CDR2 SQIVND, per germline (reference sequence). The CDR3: CASSINQATDTQYF. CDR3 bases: TGTGCCAGTAGTATAAATCAGGCCACAGATACGCAGTATTTT.

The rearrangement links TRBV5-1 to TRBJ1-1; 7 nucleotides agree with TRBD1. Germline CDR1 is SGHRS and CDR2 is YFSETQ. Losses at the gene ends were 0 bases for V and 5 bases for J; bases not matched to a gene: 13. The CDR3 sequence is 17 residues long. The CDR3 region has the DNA TGCGCCAGCAGCTTGGCCGTTAATTCAGGGGGAGGAACTGAAGCTTTCTTT. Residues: CASSLAVNSGGGTEAFF.

The CDR3 DNA follows: TGTGCTAGTGGTCCGGCCCAGACAGGGGTTGGTAATTCACCCCTCCACTTT. Protein sequence: CASGPAQTGVGNSPLHF. V is TRBV12-5 and J is TRBJ1-6, with 8 positions matching TRBD1. The CDR3 has 17 amino acids. V dropped 5 bases and J dropped 6; count of bases not matched to a gene: 12. Looked up from germline, CDR1 is LGHNT and CDR2 is FRNRAP.

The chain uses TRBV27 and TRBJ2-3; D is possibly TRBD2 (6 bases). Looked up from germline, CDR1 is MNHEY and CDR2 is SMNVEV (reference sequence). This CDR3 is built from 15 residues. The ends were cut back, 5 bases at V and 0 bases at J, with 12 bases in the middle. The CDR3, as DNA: TGTGCCAGCAGTCCGCGGGGACCTAGCACAGATACGCAGTATTTT. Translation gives CASSPRGPSTDTQYF.

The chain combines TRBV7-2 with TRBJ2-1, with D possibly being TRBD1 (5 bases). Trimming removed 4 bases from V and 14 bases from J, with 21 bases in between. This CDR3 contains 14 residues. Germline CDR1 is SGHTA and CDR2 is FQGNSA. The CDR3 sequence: CASSSPNNRPRKFF. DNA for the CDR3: TGTGCCAGCAGCTCACCAAACAACAGGCCACGGAAGTTCTTC.

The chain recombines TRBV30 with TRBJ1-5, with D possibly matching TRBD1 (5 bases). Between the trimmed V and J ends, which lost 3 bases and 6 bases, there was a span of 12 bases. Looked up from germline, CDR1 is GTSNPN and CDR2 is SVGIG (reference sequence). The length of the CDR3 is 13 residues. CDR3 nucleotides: TGTGCCTGGAGCGCGCCAGGGTCTCAGCCCCAGCATTTT. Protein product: CAWSAPGSQPQHF.

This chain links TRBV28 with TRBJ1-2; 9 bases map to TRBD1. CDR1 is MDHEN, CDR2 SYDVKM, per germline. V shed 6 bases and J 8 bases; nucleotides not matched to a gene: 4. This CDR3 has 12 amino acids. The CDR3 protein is CASRWTGVGYTF. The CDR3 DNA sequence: TGTGCCAGCAGGTGGACAGGGGTGGGCTACACCTTC.

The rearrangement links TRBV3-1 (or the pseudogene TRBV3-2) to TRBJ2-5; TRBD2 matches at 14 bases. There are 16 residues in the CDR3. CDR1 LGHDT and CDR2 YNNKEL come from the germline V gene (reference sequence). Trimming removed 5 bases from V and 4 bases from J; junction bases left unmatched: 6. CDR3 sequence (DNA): TGTGCCAGCAGCTACGGGACTAGCGGGAGTGTAGAGACCCAGTACTTC. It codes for CASSYGTSGSVETQYF.

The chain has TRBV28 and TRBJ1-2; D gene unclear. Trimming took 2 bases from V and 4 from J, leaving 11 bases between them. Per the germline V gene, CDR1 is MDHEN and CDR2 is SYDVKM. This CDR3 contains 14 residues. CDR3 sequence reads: CASSLLERGYGYTF. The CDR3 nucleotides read TGTGCCAGCAGTTTACTTGAACGGGGCTATGGCTACACCTTC.

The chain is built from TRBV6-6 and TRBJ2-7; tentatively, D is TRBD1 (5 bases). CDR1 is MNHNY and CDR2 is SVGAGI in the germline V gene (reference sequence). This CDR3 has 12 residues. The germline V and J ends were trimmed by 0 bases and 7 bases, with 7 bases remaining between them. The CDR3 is CASSYSKGEQYF. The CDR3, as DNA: TGTGCCAGCAGTTACTCGAAGGGGGAGCAGTACTTC.

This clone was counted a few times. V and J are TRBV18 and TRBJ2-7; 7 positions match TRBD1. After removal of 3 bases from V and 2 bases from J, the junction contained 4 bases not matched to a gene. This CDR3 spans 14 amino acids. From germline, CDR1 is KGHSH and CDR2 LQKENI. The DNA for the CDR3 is TGTGCCAGCTCACCTACCGGGACAGCCTACGAGCAGTACTTC. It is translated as CASSPTGTAYEQYF.

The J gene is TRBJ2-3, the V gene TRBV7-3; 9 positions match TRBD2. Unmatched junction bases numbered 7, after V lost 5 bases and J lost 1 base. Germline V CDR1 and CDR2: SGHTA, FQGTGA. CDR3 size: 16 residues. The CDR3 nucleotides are TGTGCCAGCAGCAACAAAGCGGGAGGCGGCACAGATACGCAGTATTTT. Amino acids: CASSNKAGGGTDTQYF.

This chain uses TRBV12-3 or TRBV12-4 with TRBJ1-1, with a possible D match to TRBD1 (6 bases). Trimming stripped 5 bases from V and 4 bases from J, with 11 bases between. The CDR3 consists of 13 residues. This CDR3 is CASSGQSSTEAFF. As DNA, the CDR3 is TGTGCCAGCAGTGGACAGAGCTCCACTGAAGCTTTCTTT.

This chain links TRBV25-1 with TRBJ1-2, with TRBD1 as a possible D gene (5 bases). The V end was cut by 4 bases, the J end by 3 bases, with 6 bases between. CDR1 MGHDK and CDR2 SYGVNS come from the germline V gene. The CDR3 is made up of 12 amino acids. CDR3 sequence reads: CASSVGDYGYTF. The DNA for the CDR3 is TGTGCCAGCAGTGTAGGGGACTATGGCTACACCTTC.

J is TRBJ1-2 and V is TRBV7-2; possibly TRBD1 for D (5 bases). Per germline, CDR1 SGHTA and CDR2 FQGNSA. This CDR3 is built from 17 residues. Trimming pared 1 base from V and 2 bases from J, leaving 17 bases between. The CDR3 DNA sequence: TGTGCCAGCAGCTTAGTAGGCGGGGCCGTAATGAACTATGGCTACACCTTC. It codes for CASSLVGGAVMNYGYTF.

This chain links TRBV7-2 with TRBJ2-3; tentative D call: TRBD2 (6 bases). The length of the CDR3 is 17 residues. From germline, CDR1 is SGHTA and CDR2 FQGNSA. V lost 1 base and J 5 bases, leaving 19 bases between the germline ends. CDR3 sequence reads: CASSLGAGRPPVDTQYF. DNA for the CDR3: TGTGCCAGCAGCTTAGGGGCGGGACGACCCCCAGTAGATACGCAGTATTTT.

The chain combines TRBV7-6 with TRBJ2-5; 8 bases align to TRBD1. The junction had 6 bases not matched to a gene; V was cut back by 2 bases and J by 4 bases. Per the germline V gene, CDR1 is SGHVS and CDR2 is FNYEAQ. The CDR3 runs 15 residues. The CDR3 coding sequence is TGTGCCAGCAGCTTAAATTCCAGGGGGCCAGAGACCCAGTACTTC. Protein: CASSLNSRGPETQYF.

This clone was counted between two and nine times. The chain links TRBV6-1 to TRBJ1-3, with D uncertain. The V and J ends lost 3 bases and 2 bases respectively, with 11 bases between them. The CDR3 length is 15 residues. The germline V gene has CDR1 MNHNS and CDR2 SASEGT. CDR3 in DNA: TGTGCCAGCAGTGAGAGAGGGAGGACTGGAAACACCATATATTTT. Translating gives CASSERGRTGNTIYF.

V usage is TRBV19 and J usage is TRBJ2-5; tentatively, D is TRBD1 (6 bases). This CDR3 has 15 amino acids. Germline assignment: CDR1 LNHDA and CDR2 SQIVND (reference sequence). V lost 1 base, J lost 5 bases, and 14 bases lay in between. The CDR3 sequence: CASSIGGQLVETQYF. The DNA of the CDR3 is TGTGCCAGTAGTATAGGAGGACAGTTAGTCGAGACCCAGTACTTC.

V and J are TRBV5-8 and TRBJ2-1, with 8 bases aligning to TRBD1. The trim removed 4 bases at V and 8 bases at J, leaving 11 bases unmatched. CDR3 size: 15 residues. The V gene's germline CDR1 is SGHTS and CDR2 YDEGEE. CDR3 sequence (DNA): TGTGCCAGCAGCCGCACAGGGGGTCCGTTCGATGAGCAGTTCTTC. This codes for CASSRTGGPFDEQFF. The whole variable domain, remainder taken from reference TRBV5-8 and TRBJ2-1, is EAGVTQSPTHLIKTRGQQATLRCSPISGHTSVYWYQQALGLGLQFLLWYDEGEERNRGNFPPRFSGRQFPNYSSELNVNALELEDSALYLCASSRTGGPFDEQFFGPGTRLTVL.

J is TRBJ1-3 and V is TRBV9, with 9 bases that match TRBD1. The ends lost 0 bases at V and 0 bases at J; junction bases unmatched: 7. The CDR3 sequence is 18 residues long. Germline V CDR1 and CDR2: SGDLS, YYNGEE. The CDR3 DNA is TGTGCCAGCAGCGTAGCCCATGGGACAGGGTTCTCTGGAAACACCATATATTTT. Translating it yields CASSVAHGTGFSGNTIYF. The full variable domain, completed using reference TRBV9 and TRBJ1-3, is DSGVTQTPKHLITATGQRVTLRCSPRSGDLSVYWYQQSLDQGLQFLIQYYNGEERAKGNILERFSAQQFPDLHSELNLSSLELGDSALYFCASSVAHGTGFSGNTIYFGEGSWLTVV.

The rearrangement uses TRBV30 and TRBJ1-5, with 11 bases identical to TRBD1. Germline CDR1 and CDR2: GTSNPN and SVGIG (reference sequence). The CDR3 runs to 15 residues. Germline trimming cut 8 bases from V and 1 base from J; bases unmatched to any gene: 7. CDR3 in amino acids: CAAGQGANSNQPQHF. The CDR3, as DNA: TGTGCCGCCGGACAGGGGGCAAACAGCAATCAGCCCCAGCATTTT.

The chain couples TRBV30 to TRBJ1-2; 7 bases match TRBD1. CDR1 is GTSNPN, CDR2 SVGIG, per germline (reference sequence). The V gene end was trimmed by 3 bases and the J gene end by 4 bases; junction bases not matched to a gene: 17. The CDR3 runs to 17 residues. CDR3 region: CAWRTNTKGAGFYGYTF. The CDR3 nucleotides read TGTGCCTGGAGGACGAATACGAAGGGGGCAGGCTTCTATGGCTACACCTTC.

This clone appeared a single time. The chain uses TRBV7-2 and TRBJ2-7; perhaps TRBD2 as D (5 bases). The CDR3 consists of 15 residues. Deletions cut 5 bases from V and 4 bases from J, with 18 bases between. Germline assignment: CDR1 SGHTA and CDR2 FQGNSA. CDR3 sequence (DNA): TGTGCCAGCAGCCTCGACCGGAGCGGAGGATACGAGCAGTACTTC. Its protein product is CASSLDRSGGYEQYF.

The CDR3 DNA follows: TGTGCCAGCAGCTTTTCTGGCCTACGGGGGGACGGCTACACCTTC. It translates to CASSFSGLRGDGYTF. The chain employs TRBV11-2 and TRBJ1-2, with D maybe TRBD1 (5 bases). V was clipped by 3 bases and J by 8 bases, with 19 bases between them. The CDR3 is made up of 15 amino acids. Germline CDR1 and CDR2: SGHAT and FQNNGV.